This TCR beta chain was sequenced in a study of graft-versus-host responses after intestinal transplantation. The table came from immunoSEQ multiplex PCR; TCRdb's copy has only in-frame clones and leaves some out. The sample carries about 100,000 clones, roughly 90% recorded once. Trimming shortened V by 8 bases and J by 10 bases, and 23 bases separated the two germline ends. CDR3 length equals 14 residues. Germline V CDR1 and CDR2: MDHEN, SYDVKM. This clone is a singleton in its sample. Antigen unknown. The sample in question was unstimulated CD4+ T cells sorted from spleen or lymph node cells, obtained before transplant. The gene calls are TRBV28 and TRBJ1-1; D is possibly TRBD1 (6 bases). This clonotype was sampled from a human donor who was the organ donor for an intestinal transplant. The CDR3 protein is CASQDGGRSTRAFF. The CDR3 DNA reads TGTGCCAGCCAAGATGGGGGGCGAAGTACAAGAGCTTTCTTT. The full variable domain, rest sourced from reference TRBV28 and TRBJ1-1, is DVKVTQSSRYLVKRTGEKVFLECVQDMDHENMFWYRQDPGLGLRLIYFSYDVKMKEKGDIPEGYSVSREKKERFSLILESASTNQTSMYLCASQDGGRSTRAFFGQGTRLTVV.